This is a list of T cell receptor beta chains from one sample in a study of cytomegalovirus exposure and HLA in healthy donors. Clones were read by immunoSEQ multiplex PCR, and TCRdb kept only the in-frame ones, dropping some. This table has approximately 130,000 clones, 60% to 85% appearing once. What was sequenced was PBMCs. All receptors come from a woman aged 40 to 50 in good health and CMV-seropositive. CDR3s include the opening cysteine and the closing phenylalanine or tryptophan. The D gene is left open where the match is weak. Clone size is stated in some rows and not others, as once, few, many or a class when expanded.

CDR3nt | CDR3aa | abundance | d_gene | j_gene | v_gene
TGTGCCAGCAGATACAGGGGTATCGGTGAAAAACTGTTTTTT | CASRYRGIGEKLFF | . | TRBD1 | TRBJ1-4 | TRBV6-5
TGTGCCAGCAGCCGGGGGGGCAGCGAACACCCTAACTATGGCTACACCTTC | CASSRGGSEHPNYGYTF | . | . | TRBJ1-2 | TRBV4-2
TGTGCCAGCAGTTACTCGGAGGCAGGAGATAACTATGGCTACACCTTC | CASSYSEAGDNYGYTF | once | . | TRBJ1-2 | TRBV6-5
TGTGCCAGCAGCCCCGGGACAGATTATCAGCCCCAGCATTTT | CASSPGTDYQPQHF | . | TRBD1 | TRBJ1-5 | TRBV6-5
TGTGCCAGCAGCTGGGGCGGGACAGGGGGAACCCTCTACGAGCAGTACTTC | CASSWGGTGGTLYEQYF | once | TRBD1 | TRBJ2-7 | TRBV5-6
TGTGCCAGCAGTTTAACAGGGGAGTTTCAGCCCCAGCATTTT | CASSLTGEFQPQHF | . | TRBD1 | TRBJ1-5 | TRBV27
TGTGCCAGCAGCGCGTCCCGGGACAGGGGTGCTTATGGCTACACCTTC | CASSASRDRGAYGYTF | . | TRBD1 | TRBJ1-2 | TRBV9
TGTGCCAGCAGTCGGACAGTTGGGGCGGGCGGCTACACCTTC | CASSRTVGAGGYTF | few | . | TRBJ1-2 | TRBV6-5
TGTGCCAGCAGCTTAGCCAGAGGTTACGAGCAGTACTTC | CASSLARGYEQYF | . | . | TRBJ2-7 | TRBV7-6
TGTGCCACAAGGGACAGCTACAATCAGCCCCAGCATTTT | CATRDSYNQPQHF | . | TRBD1 | TRBJ1-5 | TRBV10-3
TGTGCCAGCAGCGGTTCCGGGACAGGTCAAGAGACCCAGTACTTC | CASSGSGTGQETQYF | . | TRBD1 | TRBJ2-5 | TRBV7-3
TGTGCCAGCAGTAACGGACAGGCAATCTATGGCTACACCTTC | CASSNGQAIYGYTF | . | TRBD1 | TRBJ1-2 | TRBV6-1
TGTGCCAGTAGTATAGCGGGAGGGGGAACCGGGGAGCTGTTTTTT | CASSIAGGGTGELFF | . | TRBD2 | TRBJ2-2 | TRBV19
TGTGCCAGCAGCTACAGGGGGACAGGGATTTACGAGCAGTACTTC | CASSYRGTGIYEQYF | . | TRBD1 | TRBJ2-7 | TRBV6-5
TGCGCCAGCAGCCACGGAACTAGCGGGGGGGTCAAAAACATTCAGTACTTC | CASSHGTSGGVKNIQYF | few | TRBD2 | TRBJ2-4 | TRBV4-3
TGTGCCAGCAGCCTATACCCTGACGGGGGTCGGGACACTGAAGCTTTCTTT | CASSLYPDGGRDTEAFF | few | . | TRBJ1-1 | TRBV4-2
TGTGCCAGCAGTCCTGACAGGGGGTACACTGAAGCTTTCTTT | CASSPDRGYTEAFF | . | TRBD1 | TRBJ1-1 | TRBV2